The T cell receptor (beta chain) described here comes from a study of cytotoxic CD8 clonotypes in ibrutinib-treated CLL. The study's findings and limits: Stable or contracted on treatment, public clonotypes were also uncommon.

The count of this clone is one. What it binds is not known. CDR3 size: 14 residues. The germline gives CDR1 SGHNT, CDR2 YENEEA. V lost 4 bases, J lost 4 bases, and 13 bases lay in between. Here immunoSEQ multiplex PCR was the method, and the copy in TCRdb shows in-frame clones only, minus some. The sample holds around 160,000 clones; approximately 91% are singletons and the top ten take over 2.5%. The sample in question was PBMCs, obtained at disease progression, from a patient treated with ibrutinib. The chain combines TRBV11-3 with TRBJ1-2; D not resolved. This clonotype was obtained from a human donor with chronic lymphocytic leukemia. The CDR3 is CASSSTFGGYGYTF. CDR3 in DNA: TGTGCCAGCAGCTCCACCTTCGGCGGCTATGGCTACACCTTC.